These 10 T cell receptor beta chains originate from one sample sequenced in a study of T cell responses to AZD1222 COVID-19 vaccine. Data came from immunoSEQ multiplex PCR; TCRdb stores just in-frame clones and leaves some out. The repertoire holds 160,000 or so clones, with around nine tenths as singletons. The sequencing here drew on peripheral blood, taken on day 0 of AZD1222 vaccination. These receptors all come from an adult in good health.

Comments on this clone: A junction end diverges from the germline sequence, so it may reflect a read error. The chain uses TRBV6-2 or TRBV6-3 and TRBJ2-1; D gene ambiguous. The CDR3 length is 13 residues. CDR1 and CDR2 from the germline V gene are MNHEY and SVGEGT. The chain's CDR3 is CASSYSSNNEQFF. The DNA of the CDR3 is TGTGCCAGCAGTTACTCCTCCAACAATGAGCAGTTCTTC.

The chain combines TRBV5-6 with TRBJ2-1, with 14 bases identical to TRBD2. Germline CDR1 reads SGHDT; CDR2 reads YYEEEE. V gave up 3 bases and J gave up 4 bases; unmatched junction bases: 6. This CDR3 is built from 17 residues. The CDR3, as DNA: TGTGCCAGCAGCTCGACTAGCGGGAGGGATACATACAATGAGCAGTTCTTC. Amino acid sequence: CASSSTSGRDTYNEQFF. Variable domain in full (rest from reference TRBV5-6 and TRBJ2-1): DAGVTQSPTHLIKTRGQQVTLRCSPKSGHDTVSWYQQALGQGPQFIFQYYEEEERQRGNFPDRFSGHQFPNYSSELNVNALLLGDSALYLCASSSTSGRDTYNEQFFGPGTRLTVL.

The chain links TRBV29-1 to TRBJ2-1, with 8 bases identical to TRBD1. Trimming at V came to 4 bases and at J to 0 bases, leaving 2 bases not matched to a gene. CDR1 and CDR2 from the germline V gene are SQVTM and ANQGSEA. This CDR3 is 14 amino acids long. The CDR3 region has the DNA TGCAGCGTTGTTACAGGGGGCTCCTACAATGAGCAGTTCTTC. Amino acid sequence: CSVVTGGSYNEQFF.

This chain uses TRBV27 with TRBJ2-2; no firm D call. Per germline, CDR1 MNHEY and CDR2 SMNVEV (reference sequence). V was shortened by 4 bases and J by 2 bases, with 17 bases between the two germline ends. The CDR3 consists of 17 residues. The CDR3 loop is CASSSLPVGYNTGELFF. The CDR3 DNA follows: TGTGCCAGCAGTTCCCTACCGGTAGGGTATAACACCGGGGAGCTGTTTTTT.

The chain recombines TRBV10-3 with TRBJ2-3, with D perhaps TRBD1 (6 bases). This CDR3 spans 14 amino acids. Germline lookup yields CDR1 ENHRY and CDR2 SYGVKD. V lost 6 bases and J 3 bases, leaving 13 bases between the germline ends. The CDR3 DNA follows: TGTGCCATCAGGGCCGAAACAGGGACAGATACGCAGTATTTT. Protein: CAIRAETGTDTQYF.

On this clone itself: The sample carries other DNA sequences with the same CDR3. The V gene is TRBV28, the J gene TRBJ1-3, with no clear D. The CDR3 is 13 residues long. Germline V gene lookup returns CDR1 MDHEN and CDR2 SYDVKM. Trimming cost V 2 bases and J 1 base, with 3 bases left between them. The CDR3 sequence is CASSLRSGNTIYF. The CDR3, as DNA: TGTGCCAGCAGTTTAAGGTCTGGAAACACCATATATTTT.

V is TRBV11-3 and J is TRBJ2-1, with D perhaps given as TRBD1 or TRBD2 (5 bases each). Germline-derived CDR1 and CDR2 are SGHNT and YENEEA. V was cut by 5 bases and J by 5 bases, with 13 bases left in between. The CDR3 is made up of 14 amino acids. In DNA form, the CDR3 reads TGTGCCAGCAGCCGAAGGGACGACGACAATGAGCAGTTCTTC. It translates to CASSRRDDDNEQFF.

The chain joins TRBV21-1 to TRBJ2-5; the table gives TRBD1 as D, unverified against the DNA. TRBV21-1 is assigned pseudogene status. The CDR3 runs to 17 residues. The CDR3 spells CVSSKMGKDSHQETQYF. CDR3 bases: TGTGTCAGCAGCAAAATGGGCAAGGACAGCCACCAAGAGACCCAGTACTTC.

The chain recombines TRBV2 with TRBJ2-1, with D maybe TRBD1 (5 bases). V was shortened by 1 base and J by 15 bases, with 10 bases between the two germline ends. Germline values: CDR1 SNHLY, CDR2 FYNNEI. This CDR3 comprises 11 residues. In DNA, the CDR3 is TGTGCCAGCAGTGAAGGGCAGGGTACGTTCTTC. Translation: CASSEGQGTFF.

The gene calls are TRBV2 and TRBJ2-2; D not certain. In germline, CDR1 is SNHLY, CDR2 FYNNEI. The CDR3 is 15 amino acids. Deletions cut 3 bases from V and 0 bases from J, with 8 bases between. The CDR3 here is CASSDLTPNTGELFF. CDR3 in DNA: TGTGCCAGCAGTGATCTCACGCCGAACACCGGGGAGCTGTTTTTT. The full variable domain, rest sourced from reference TRBV2 and TRBJ2-2, is EPEVTQTPSHQVTQMGQEVILRCVPISNHLYFYWYRQILGQKVEFLVSFYNNEISEKSEIFDDQFSVERPDGSNFTLKIRSTKLEDSAMYFCASSDLTPNTGELFFGEGSRLTVL.